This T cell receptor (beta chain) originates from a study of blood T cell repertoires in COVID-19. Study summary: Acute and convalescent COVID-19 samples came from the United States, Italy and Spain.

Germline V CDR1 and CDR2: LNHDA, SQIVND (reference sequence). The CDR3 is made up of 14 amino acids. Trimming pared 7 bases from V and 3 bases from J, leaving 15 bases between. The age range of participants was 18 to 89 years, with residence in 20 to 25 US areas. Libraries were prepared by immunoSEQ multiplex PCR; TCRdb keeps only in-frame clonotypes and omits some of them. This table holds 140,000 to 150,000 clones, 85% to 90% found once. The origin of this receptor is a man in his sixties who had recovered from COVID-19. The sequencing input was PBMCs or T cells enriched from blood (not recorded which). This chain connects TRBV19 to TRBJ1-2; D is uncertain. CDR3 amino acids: CASTPAPRDYGYTF. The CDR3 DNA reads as TGTGCCAGTACCCCCGCCCCTCGGGACTATGGCTACACCTTC.